Given below is one TCR beta chain in context. The antigen is not known. This sample was taken from a study of naive CD8 T cells in extremely preterm neonates. General study findings and limits: iChao1 richness was lowest in preterm neonates, significantly versus all ages.

V gave up 6 bases and J gave up 6 bases; unmatched junction bases: 10. Germline V gives CDR1 MNHEY, CDR2 SMNVEV (reference sequence). The CDR3 has 16 residues. Cord blood came from elective full-term cesareans at about 37-42 weeks without labor or membrane rupture. Here immunoSEQ multiplex PCR was the method, and the copy in TCRdb shows in-frame clones only, minus some. The table records about 4,800 clones, 97% of them present only once. Sequencing used naive CD8+ T cells from cord blood. V and J are TRBV27 and TRBJ2-1, with TRBD2 matching over 11 bases. The origin of this receptor is a newborn in good health. The CDR3 here is CASSYNSGGAINEQFF. The DNA for the CDR3 is TGTGCCAGCAGCTATAATAGCGGGGGGGCCATCAATGAGCAGTTCTTC.